Included here is one T cell receptor (beta chain) sequence, with context. The antigen this receptor binds is unknown. Base qualities are not at hand, and no much larger clone is one base apart. The receptor library was made with the immunoSEQ multiplex PCR assay. TCRdb holds this immuneACCESS table with in-frame rearrangements only. Some clones are missing; in checked studies, unresolved V genes explain under half, and the rest has no known cause. The sample yields some 140,000 clones; around 95% were counted once. 5% to 6.5% of the sample belongs to the ten largest clones. This entry comes from a study of control samples from healthy donors and cancer patients (TCRdb year 2020). Ends trimmed: V by 0 bases, J by 14 bases; bases unmatched to a gene: 5. The CDR3 goes from the cysteine to the phenylalanine over 12 residues. The retained sequence is limited to the CDR3, 36 bases, with the frame set at the first base. From a lookup of the germline V gene, CDR1 and CDR2 are SGHRS and YFSETQ.

This TCR derives from a man between 40 and 49 years old in good health. Recombination connected TRBV5-1 to TRBJ2-1, with TRBD1 matching 7 junction bases. Sequencing used blood. This receptor carries the CDR3 CASSLDRGDKFF. The nucleotides are TGCGCCAGCAGCTTGGACAGGGGCGACAAGTTCTTC.